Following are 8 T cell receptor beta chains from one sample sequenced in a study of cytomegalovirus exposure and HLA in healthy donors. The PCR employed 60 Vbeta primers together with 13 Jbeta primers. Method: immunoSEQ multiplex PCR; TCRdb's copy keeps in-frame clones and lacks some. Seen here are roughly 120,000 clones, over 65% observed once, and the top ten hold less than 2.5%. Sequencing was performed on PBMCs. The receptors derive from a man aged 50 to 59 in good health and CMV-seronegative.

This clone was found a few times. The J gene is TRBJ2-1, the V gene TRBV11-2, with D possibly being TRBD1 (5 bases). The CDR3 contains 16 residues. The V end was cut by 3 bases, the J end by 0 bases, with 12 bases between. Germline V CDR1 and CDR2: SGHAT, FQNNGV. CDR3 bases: TGTGCCAGCAGCTTTAACAGGTTAAGCTCCTACAATGAGCAGTTCTTC. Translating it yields CASSFNRLSSYNEQFF.

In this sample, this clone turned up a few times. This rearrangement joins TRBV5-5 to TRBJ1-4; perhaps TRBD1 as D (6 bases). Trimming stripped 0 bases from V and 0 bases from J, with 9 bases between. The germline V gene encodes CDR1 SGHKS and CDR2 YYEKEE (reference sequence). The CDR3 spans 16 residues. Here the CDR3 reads CASSLAWTATNEKLFF. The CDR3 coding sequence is TGTGCCAGCAGCTTGGCCTGGACAGCAACTAATGAAAAACTGTTTTTT. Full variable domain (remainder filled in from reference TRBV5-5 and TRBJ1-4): DAGVTQSPTHLIKTRGQQVTLRCSPISGHKSVSWYQQVLGQGPQFIFQYYEKEERGRGNFPDRFSARQFPNYSSELNVNALLLGDSALYLCASSLAWTATNEKLFFGSGTQLSVL.

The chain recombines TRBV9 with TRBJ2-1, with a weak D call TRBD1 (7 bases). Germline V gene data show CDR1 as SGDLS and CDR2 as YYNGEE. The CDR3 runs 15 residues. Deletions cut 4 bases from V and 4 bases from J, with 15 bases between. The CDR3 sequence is CASSQGGQLYNEQFF. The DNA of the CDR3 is TGTGCCAGCAGCCAGGGGGGACAGTTATACAATGAGCAGTTCTTC.

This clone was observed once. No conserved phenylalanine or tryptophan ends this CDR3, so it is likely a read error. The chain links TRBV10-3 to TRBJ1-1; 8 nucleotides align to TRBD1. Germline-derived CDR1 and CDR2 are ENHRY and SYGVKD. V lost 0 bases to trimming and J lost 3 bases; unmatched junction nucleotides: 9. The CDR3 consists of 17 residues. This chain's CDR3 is CAISESTGVQGDTEAFL. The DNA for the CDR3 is TGTGCCATCAGTGAGTCGACAGGGGTGCAGGGGGACACTGAAGCTTTCCTT.

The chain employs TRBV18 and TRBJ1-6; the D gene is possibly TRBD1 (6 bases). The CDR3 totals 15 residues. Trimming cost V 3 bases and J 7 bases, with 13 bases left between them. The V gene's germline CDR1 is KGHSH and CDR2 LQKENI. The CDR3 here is CASSPQGSANSPLHF. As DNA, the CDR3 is TGTGCCAGCTCACCTCAGGGGTCCGCCAATTCACCCCTCCACTTT. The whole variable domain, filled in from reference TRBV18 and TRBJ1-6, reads NAGVMQNPRHLVRRRGQEARLRCSPMKGHSHVYWYRQLPEEGLKFMVYLQKENIIDESGMPKERFSAEFPKEGPSILRIQQVVRGDSAAYFCASSPQGSANSPLHFGNGTRLTVT.

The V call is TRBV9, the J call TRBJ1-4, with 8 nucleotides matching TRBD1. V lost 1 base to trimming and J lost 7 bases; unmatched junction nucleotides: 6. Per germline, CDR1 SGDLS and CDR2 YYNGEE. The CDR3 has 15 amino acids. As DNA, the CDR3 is TGTGCCAGCAGCGTATTAGGACAGGGAAGTGAAAAACTGTTTTTT. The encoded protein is CASSVLGQGSEKLFF. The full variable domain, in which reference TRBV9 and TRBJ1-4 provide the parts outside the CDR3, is DSGVTQTPKHLITATGQRVTLRCSPRSGDLSVYWYQQSLDQGLQFLIQYYNGEERAKGNILERFSAQQFPDLHSELNLSSLELGDSALYFCASSVLGQGSEKLFFGSGTQLSVL.

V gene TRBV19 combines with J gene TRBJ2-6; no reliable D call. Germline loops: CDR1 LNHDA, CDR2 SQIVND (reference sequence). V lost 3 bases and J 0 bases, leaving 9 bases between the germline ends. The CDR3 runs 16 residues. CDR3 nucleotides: TGTGCCAGTAGTATTGAGGCATCCTCTGGGGCCAACGTCCTGACTTTC. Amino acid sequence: CASSIEASSGANVLTF.

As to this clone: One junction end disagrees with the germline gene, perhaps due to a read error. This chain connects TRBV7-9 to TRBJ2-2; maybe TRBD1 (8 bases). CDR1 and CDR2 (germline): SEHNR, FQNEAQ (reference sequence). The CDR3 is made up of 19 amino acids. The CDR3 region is CSSILQGGDLARNTGELFF. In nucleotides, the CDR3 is TGTTCCAGCATCCTACAGGGGGGGGATCTAGCGAGGAACACCGGGGAGCTGTTTTTT. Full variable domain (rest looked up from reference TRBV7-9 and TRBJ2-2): DTGVSQNPRHKITKRGQNVTFRCDPISEHNRLYWYRQTLGQGPEFLTYFQNEAQLEKSRLLSDRFSAERPKGSFSTLEIQRTEQGDSAMYLCSSILQGGDLARNTGELFFGEGSRLTVL.